These 10 T cell receptor beta chains share one sample of origin, sequenced in a study of T cells after yellow fever vaccination. TCRdb called the 5' RACE reads again in MiXCR, with one record for every CDR3 protein. The table records some 420,000 distinct CDR3 sequences, around 20% of them present only once. The specimen comprised PBMCs, sampled before the yellow fever booster vaccination. The source is a man younger than 35 who received the YFV17D yellow fever vaccine.

This clonotype has just a few counts. V usage is TRBV20-1 and J usage is TRBJ1-1, with TRBD1 identical over 7 bases. In germline, CDR1 is DFQATT, CDR2 SNEGSKA (reference sequence). Unmatched junction bases numbered 6, after V lost 3 bases and J lost 8 bases. CDR3 length: 12 amino acids. The CDR3 region has the DNA TGCAGTGCTAGCCACAGGGGCGACGAAGCTTTCTTT. It yields the protein CSASHRGDEAFF.

CDR3 in DNA: TGCAGTGTTGGGAAGGGGGTTGGTCAGCCCCAGCATTTT. Translating gives CSVGKGVGQPQHF. This chain joins TRBV20-1 and TRBJ1-5, with a tentative D call TRBD1 (6 bases). This CDR3 is built from 13 residues. V was pared by 7 bases and J by 6 bases, with 16 bases between. Germline CDR1 is DFQATT and CDR2 is SNEGSKA (reference sequence).

This clonotype was found a few times. This chain links TRBV5-1 with TRBJ2-1, with 12 bases matching TRBD2. Germline V gives CDR1 SGHRS, CDR2 YFSETQ. This CDR3 is built from 18 residues. J lost 2 bases, V lost 4 bases, and 10 bases had no gene match. CDR3 DNA sequence: TGCGCCAGCAGCGTGAGACTAGCGGGGGCCAAACCCTACAATGAGCAGTTCTTC. Translation: CASSVRLAGAKPYNEQFF.

V is TRBV10-3 and J is TRBJ2-5; D is unclear. Looked up from germline, CDR1 is ENHRY and CDR2 is SYGVKD. V was trimmed by 4 bases and J by 0 bases, leaving 6 bases between them. CDR3 length equals 13 residues. The chain's CDR3 is CAISAGDQETQYF. CDR3 in DNA: TGTGCCATCAGTGCAGGCGACCAAGAGACCCAGTACTTC.

This clonotype was counted between two and nine times. The rearrangement joins TRBV24-1 to TRBJ2-2; D is ambiguous. The CDR3 runs 16 residues. With 5 bases removed from V and 2 bases from J, the gap between germline ends came to 14 bases. Per germline, CDR1 KGHDR and CDR2 SFDVKD. The CDR3 DNA follows: TGTGCCACCAGTGGCCAGGTCTCACCTAACACCGGGGAGCTGTTTTTT. It encodes CATSGQVSPNTGELFF.

V usage is TRBV18 and J usage is TRBJ1-1, with D perhaps matching TRBD1 (5 bases). The V gene's germline CDR1 is KGHSH and CDR2 LQKENI. V shed 3 bases and J shed 4 bases, with 9 bases lying between them. This CDR3 is built from 13 residues. The CDR3 DNA reads as TGTGCCAGCTCACCGCACCAGGGCACTGAAGCTTTCTTT. Protein: CASSPHQGTEAFF.

The table lists this clonotype with many counts. The V call is TRBV12-3 or TRBV12-4, the J call TRBJ1-1; 7 bases are a match to TRBD1. The CDR3 extends over 15 amino acids. Trimming at V came to 3 bases and at J to 4 bases, leaving 8 bases not matched to a gene. Written as DNA, the CDR3 is TGTGCCAGCAGTTTGGGGCAAGGGGGCGTCACTGAAGCTTTCTTT. It translates to CASSLGQGGVTEAFF.

This clonotype showed up just a few times. The chain employs TRBV6-1 and TRBJ2-7; D is tentatively TRBD1 or TRBD2 (5 bases each). Looked up from germline, CDR1 is MNHNS and CDR2 is SASEGT. The CDR3 runs 14 residues. Trimming took off 0 bases at V and 2 bases at J, with 8 bases between the two ends. CDR3 region: CASSEAQGPYEQYV. Here the CDR3 DNA reads TGTGCCAGCAGTGAAGCGCAGGGACCCTACGAGCAGTACGTC.

This clonotype has just a few counts. V gene TRBV5-1 combines with J gene TRBJ2-7, with D perhaps TRBD1 (6 bases). CDR1 is SGHRS and CDR2 is YFSETQ in the germline V gene. V was clipped by 7 bases and J by 3 bases, with 20 bases between them. This CDR3 comprises 15 residues. The CDR3 region is CASGRNRESGYEQYF. In DNA form, the CDR3 reads TGCGCCAGCGGACGGAACAGGGAGTCGGGCTACGAGCAGTACTTC.

This clonotype was recorded a few times. The V and J genes are TRBV4-3 and TRBJ2-7, with D maybe TRBD2 (5 bases). Trimming took 0 bases from V and 2 from J, leaving 8 bases between them. The CDR3 spans 14 residues. Germline CDR1 is LGHNA and CDR2 is YSLEER. CDR3 nucleotide sequence: TGCGCCAGCAGCCAAGATTACGGGGCCTACGAGCAGTACTTC. Its translation is CASSQDYGAYEQYF.